The T cell receptor beta chain described here comes from a study of T cells in localized non-small cell lung cancer. Findings and limits, study-wide: Clonality of T cells reached its maximum in uninvolved adjacent lung, surpassing tumor. Elevated circulating T cell density in blood was associated with longer overall survival. Median around 56 top-100 tumor clones were shared with paired adjacent lung. Heterogeneity is still possible, as just one tumor region was sequenced.

Clones were sequenced by immunoSEQ multiplex PCR, and TCRdb holds only the in-frame ones, with some missing. Altogether around 91,000 clones are present, about 91% being singletons, with the ten largest covering over 12%. Looked up from germline, CDR1 is ENHRY and CDR2 is SYGVKD. CDR3 length: 15 residues. Trimming took off 4 bases at V and 4 bases at J, with 16 bases between the two ends. As regards this clone: The antigen is unknown.

The sequence was obtained from a man aged 35 to 70 with stage I squamous cell lung carcinoma. The chain uses TRBV10-3 and TRBJ1-2; weak D call: TRBD1 (5 bases). The source was peripheral blood, collected before any cancer treatment. The CDR3 protein is CAISGVRVGPYGYTF. DNA for the CDR3: TGTGCCATCAGTGGGGTTCGAGTGGGGCCCTATGGCTACACCTTC.